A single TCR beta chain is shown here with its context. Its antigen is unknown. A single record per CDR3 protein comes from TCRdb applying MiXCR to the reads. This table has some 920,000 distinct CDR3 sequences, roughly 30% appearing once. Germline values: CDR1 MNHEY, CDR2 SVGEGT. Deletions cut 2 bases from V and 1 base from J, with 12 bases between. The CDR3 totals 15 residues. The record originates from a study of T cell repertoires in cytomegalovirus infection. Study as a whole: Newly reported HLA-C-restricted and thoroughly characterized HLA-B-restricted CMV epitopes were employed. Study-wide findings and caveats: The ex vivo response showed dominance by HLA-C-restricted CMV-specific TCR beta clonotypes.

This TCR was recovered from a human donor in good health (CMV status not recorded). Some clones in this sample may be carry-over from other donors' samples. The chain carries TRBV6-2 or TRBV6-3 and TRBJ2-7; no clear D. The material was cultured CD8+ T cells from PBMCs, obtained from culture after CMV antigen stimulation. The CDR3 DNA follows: TGTGCCAGCAGTTACCACGTACGAAAGTCCTACGAGCAGTACGTC. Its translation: CASSYHVRKSYEQYV.